This T cell receptor (beta chain) was retrieved from a study of cytomegalovirus exposure and HLA in healthy donors. The CDR3 consists of 14 residues. J gave up 2 bases and V 6 bases, and 5 bases lay outside the gene matches. CDR1 and CDR2 (germline): MNHNY, SVGAGI (reference sequence). The PCR employed 60 Vbeta primers together with 13 Jbeta primers. Assay: immunoSEQ multiplex PCR; the TCRdb copy retains only in-frame clones and omits some. The sample lists over 250,000 clones; roughly 70% were seen once. The receptor was isolated from a female donor in good health and CMV-seronegative. This rearrangement joins TRBV6-6 to TRBJ2-3; 7 nucleotides align to TRBD1. Sequencing was done on a sample of PBMCs. CDR3 amino acids: CASSSTGDTDTQYF. The CDR3 DNA reads as TGTGCCAGCAGCTCCACAGGGGACACAGATACGCAGTATTTT.